The clone carrying this TCR beta chain was found a few times. The antigen remains unidentified. Patients with other autoimmune diseases, uncontrolled infections, pregnancy or lactation were excluded. This entry is derived from a study of Graves' ophthalmopathy and Graves' hyperthyroidism. The CDR3 sequence is 15 residues long. Trimming at V came to 0 bases and at J to 3 bases, leaving 7 bases not matched to a gene. CDR1 is DFQATT, CDR2 SNEGSKA, per germline (reference sequence). RNA served as the template for amplifying TCR beta CDR3 regions. HTBI primers primed a first-round RT-PCR, and a second-round multiplex PCR followed. TCRdb independently ran MiXCR on the multiplex PCR reads; one entry per CDR3 protein. The table lists almost 750,000 distinct CDR3 sequences, approximately 40% of them singletons, with 35% to 55% in the top ten. Study-level points and caveats: It was with around 67% sensitivity and roughly 75% specificity that the model predicted ophthalmopathy progression. A 13-signature model separated ophthalmopathy from stable hyperthyroidism, roughly 85% sensitivity, approximately 84% specificity.

Material for sequencing was peripheral blood. The J gene is TRBJ1-2, the V gene TRBV20-1; 7 bases line up with TRBD1. The sequence derives from an adult man with Graves' ophthalmopathy. DNA of the CDR3: TGCAGTGCTAGAGACAAGCAGGGGGGGGACTATGGCTACACCTTC. It is translated as CSARDKQGGDYGYTF.